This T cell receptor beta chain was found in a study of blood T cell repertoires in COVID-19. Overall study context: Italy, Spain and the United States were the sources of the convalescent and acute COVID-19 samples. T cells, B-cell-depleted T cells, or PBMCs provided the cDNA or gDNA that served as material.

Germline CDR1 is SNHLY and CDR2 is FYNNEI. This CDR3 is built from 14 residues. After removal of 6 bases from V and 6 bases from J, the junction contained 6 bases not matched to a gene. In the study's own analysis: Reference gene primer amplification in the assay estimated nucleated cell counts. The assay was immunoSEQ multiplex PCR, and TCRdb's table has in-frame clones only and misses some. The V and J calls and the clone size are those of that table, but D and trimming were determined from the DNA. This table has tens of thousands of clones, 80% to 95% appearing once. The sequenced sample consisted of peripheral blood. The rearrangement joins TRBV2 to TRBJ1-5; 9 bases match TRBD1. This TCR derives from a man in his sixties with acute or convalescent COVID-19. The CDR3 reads CASSGTGIGQPQHF. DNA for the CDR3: TGTGCCAGCAGCGGGACAGGGATAGGTCAGCCCCAGCATTTT.